Following are 28 T cell receptor beta chains from one sample sequenced in a study of OX40 agonist ivuxolimab in advanced cancers. Measured with immunoSEQ multiplex PCR; TCRdb has only the in-frame clones, and not every one. This table has tens of thousands of clones, roughly 80% appearing once. The sequenced sample was CD4+ or CD8+ T cells sorted from blood, obtained in a trial of the OX40 agonist ivuxolimab. These receptors all come from an adult with an advanced solid tumor such as melanoma, head and neck, liver or kidney cancer.

This clone was counted between two and nine times. The V gene is TRBV5-1, the J gene TRBJ2-3; TRBD2 aligns across 10 bases. Trimming cost V 2 bases and J 0 bases; bases outside gene matches: 6. Germline V CDR1 and CDR2: SGHRS, YFSETQ. The CDR3 extends over 17 amino acids. The CDR3 nucleotides are TGCGCCAGCAGCTTCGTACTAGCGGGGCGTAGCACAGATACGCAGTATTTT. Translation gives CASSFVLAGRSTDTQYF.

CDR3: CAWTTGDGNTIYF. CDR3 DNA sequence: TGTGCCTGGACGACAGGGGATGGAAACACCATATATTTT. The chain combines TRBV30 with TRBJ1-3, with 8 bases fitting TRBD1. This CDR3 is 13 amino acids long. Per germline, CDR1 GTSNPN and CDR2 SVGIG (reference sequence). V gave up 4 bases and J gave up 3 bases; unmatched junction bases: 2.

This chain uses TRBV6-6 with TRBJ1-1; possibly TRBD1 for D (6 bases). The germline gives CDR1 MNHNY, CDR2 SVGAGI (reference sequence). The CDR3 is 13 amino acids. V lost 6 bases to trimming and J lost 8 bases, with 16 bases between them. This CDR3 is CASSHLQGAEAFF. The CDR3 DNA is TGTGCCAGCAGCCACCTACAGGGTGCGGAAGCTTTCTTT.

This chain connects TRBV19 to TRBJ1-1; perhaps TRBD1 as D (5 bases). The CDR3 is 13 amino acids. Germline CDR1 reads LNHDA; CDR2 reads SQIVND (reference sequence). V lost 7 bases, J lost 7 bases, and 16 bases lay in between. The CDR3 sequence is CASTTIAGGEAFF. The CDR3, as DNA: TGTGCCAGTACAACAATAGCCGGGGGTGAAGCTTTCTTT.

This sequence joins TRBV6-1 and TRBJ1-1, with 7 bases aligning to TRBD1. Germline V gene data show CDR1 as MNHNS and CDR2 as SASEGT. The V and J ends lost 7 bases and 4 bases, in that order; junction bases with no gene match: 9. The CDR3 runs 14 residues. CDR3 loop: CASTRNRGSTEAFF. In nucleotides, the CDR3 is TGTGCCAGCACCCGAAACAGGGGAAGCACTGAAGCTTTCTTT.

The chain has TRBV7-8 and TRBJ2-7, with a possible D match to TRBD2 (5 bases). V lost 5 bases and J 3 bases, leaving 17 bases between the germline ends. CDR3 size: 15 residues. From germline, CDR1 is SGHVS and CDR2 FQNEAQ. DNA for the CDR3: TGTGCCAGCAGCCACCTAGCAAATCGGAACTACGAGCAGTACTTC. Protein product: CASSHLANRNYEQYF.

The chain is built from TRBV2 and TRBJ1-1; TRBD1 might be the D (6 bases). The V end lost 8 bases, the J end lost 1 base, and 23 bases lay between the germline ends. Germline values: CDR1 SNHLY, CDR2 FYNNEI. The CDR3 totals 17 residues. CDR3 coding DNA: TGTGCCAGCGGGGGCGTCGGAACGACACAAGCGAACACTGAAGCTTTCTTT. It codes for CASGGVGTTQANTEAFF.

This chain connects TRBV9 to TRBJ2-1, with a possible D match to TRBD2 (6 bases). The V and J ends lost 4 bases and 6 bases respectively, with 14 bases between them. The germline V gene has CDR1 SGDLS and CDR2 YYNGEE. CDR3 length: 14 residues. CDR3 nucleotides: TGTGCCAGCAGCCCCGGGGGTTTCGGCAATGAGCAGTTCTTC. This translates into CASSPGGFGNEQFF. Combining the CDR3 with reference TRBV9 and TRBJ2-1 gives the whole variable domain DSGVTQTPKHLITATGQRVTLRCSPRSGDLSVYWYQQSLDQGLQFLIQYYNGEERAKGNILERFSAQQFPDLHSELNLSSLELGDSALYFCASSPGGFGNEQFFGPGTRLTVL.

With respect to this clone: No conserved phenylalanine or tryptophan is present at the end of the CDR3, so a read error is the likely explanation. The J gene is TRBJ1-2, the V gene TRBV6-5; D uncertain. Per the germline V gene, CDR1 is MNHEY and CDR2 is SVGAGI. Between the trimmed V and J ends, which lost 5 bases and 8 bases, there was a span of 12 bases. This CDR3 contains 12 residues. CDR3 in amino acids: CASSAQTFGYTL. CDR3 nucleotide sequence: TGTGCCAGCAGTGCTCAGACTTTCGGCTACACCCTC.

DNA of the CDR3: TGTGCCAGCAGCTCAGGGACTTTTAACAATGAGCAGTTCTTC. Its protein is CASSSGTFNNEQFF. The V call is TRBV7-2, the J call TRBJ2-1; TRBD2 is a possible D gene (6 bases). Trimming stripped 4 bases from V and 5 bases from J, with 12 bases between. CDR3 length equals 14 residues. From germline, CDR1 is SGHTA and CDR2 FQGNSA.

The J gene is TRBJ1-2, the V gene TRBV5-6; tentatively, D is TRBD1 (6 bases). The length of the CDR3 is 15 residues. Germline V gene lookup returns CDR1 SGHDT and CDR2 YYEEEE. V lost 0 bases and J 6 bases, leaving 15 bases between the germline ends. The CDR3 coding sequence is TGTGCCAGCAGCTTGGTCGGGGGCGGAAGAGATGGCTACACCTTC. Amino acid sequence: CASSLVGGGRDGYTF.

J is TRBJ1-1 and V is TRBV29-1, with D perhaps TRBD1 (6 bases). The V gene lost 4 bases and the J gene lost 0 bases, with 9 bases spanning the gap. Per germline, CDR1 SQVTM and CDR2 ANQGSEA. The CDR3 spans 13 residues. The DNA of the CDR3 is TGCAGCGTTGGAGACAGGATGAACACTGAAGCTTTCTTT. This translates into CSVGDRMNTEAFF.

This clone showed up many times. This chain joins TRBV19 and TRBJ1-2; no reliable D call. V was shortened by 4 bases and J by 8 bases, with 17 bases between the two germline ends. CDR1 and CDR2 from the germline V gene are LNHDA and SQIVND (reference sequence). This CDR3 contains 14 residues. The CDR3 region has the DNA TGTGCCAGTAGTAGGTCTGGGAAAGAGTACGGCTACACCTTC. Translating it yields CASSRSGKEYGYTF.

The chain is built from TRBV2 and TRBJ2-7; tentatively, D is TRBD1 (5 bases). This CDR3 comprises 13 residues. V shed 7 bases and J shed 1 base, with 11 bases lying between them. Germline-derived CDR1 and CDR2 are SNHLY and FYNNEI. The CDR3 nucleotides read TGTGCCAGCAAACTGACAGCTTCCTACGAGCAGTACGTC. It codes for CASKLTASYEQYV.

This chain links TRBV7-9 with TRBJ2-3, with 7 bases lining up with TRBD2. Per the germline V gene, CDR1 is SEHNR and CDR2 is FQNEAQ (reference sequence). Losses at the gene ends were 7 bases for V and 4 bases for J; bases not matched to a gene: 2. This CDR3 comprises 12 residues. CDR3 bases: TGTGCCAGCAATCGGGGGGCAGATACGCAGTATTTT. This gives the protein CASNRGADTQYF.

The chain has TRBV6-1 and TRBJ2-7; tentatively, D is TRBD1 or TRBD2 (7 bases each). With 3 bases removed from V and 5 bases from J, the gap between germline ends came to 14 bases. The germline gives CDR1 MNHNS, CDR2 SASEGT. There are 14 residues in the CDR3. CDR3 DNA: TGTGCCAGCAGTGAGGGGGGAGGGGGCCACGAGCAGTACGTC. Residues: CASSEGGGGHEQYV.

The chain links TRBV2 to TRBJ2-2; 8 positions match TRBD2. The V gene end was trimmed by 0 bases and the J gene end by 7 bases; junction bases not matched to a gene: 13. The CDR3 is made up of 18 amino acids. Per the germline V gene, CDR1 is SNHLY and CDR2 is FYNNEI. CDR3: CASSEAGIAGLGDGELFF. CDR3 DNA: TGTGCCAGCAGTGAAGCCGGAATAGCGGGATTGGGGGACGGGGAGCTGTTTTTT. The full variable domain, in which reference TRBV2 and TRBJ2-2 provide the parts outside the CDR3, is EPEVTQTPSHQVTQMGQEVILRCVPISNHLYFYWYRQILGQKVEFLVSFYNNEISEKSEIFDDQFSVERPDGSNFTLKIRSTKLEDSAMYFCASSEAGIAGLGDGELFFGEGSRLTVL.

This rearrangement joins TRBV18 to TRBJ2-3; D is ambiguous. Germline values: CDR1 KGHSH, CDR2 LQKENI. The CDR3 consists of 16 residues. The V end was cut by 2 bases, the J end by 3 bases, with 15 bases between. The CDR3 loop reads CASSPGPPDGTDTQYF. CDR3 nucleotides: TGTGCCAGCTCACCAGGCCCCCCGGACGGTACAGATACGCAGTATTTT.

This clone was counted only a few times. The chain recombines TRBV25-1 with TRBJ1-1; 9 bases line up with TRBD1. Germline V lookup: CDR1 MGHDK, CDR2 SYGVNS. The CDR3 has 14 amino acids. The V and J ends lost 8 bases and 6 bases, in that order; junction bases with no gene match: 10. The CDR3 DNA sequence: TGTGCCAGCGGGGGACAGGGAAGGTGGGCTGAAGCTTTCTTT. Its protein is CASGGQGRWAEAFF.

This clone has a handful of counts. This chain joins TRBV6-1 and TRBJ1-1, with D possibly matching TRBD1 (6 bases). With 2 bases removed from V and 0 bases from J, the gap between germline ends came to 13 bases. CDR3 length equals 16 residues. Germline V gives CDR1 MNHNS, CDR2 SASEGT. The DNA for the CDR3 is TGTGCCAGCAGTGAATTCGGGGGGGGCTTGAACACTGAAGCTTTCTTT. Translating gives CASSEFGGGLNTEAFF.

This chain joins TRBV30 and TRBJ1-1; perhaps TRBD1 as D (5 bases). The V and J ends lost 2 bases and 2 bases respectively, with 12 bases between them. Germline lookup yields CDR1 GTSNPN and CDR2 SVGIG (reference sequence). The CDR3 has 14 residues. The CDR3 region has the DNA TGTGCCTGGAGTCGACAGAAAATTAACACTGAAGCTTTCTTT. Translating it yields CAWSRQKINTEAFF. Looking up the rest from reference TRBV30 and TRBJ1-1 gives the full variable domain: SQTIHQWPATLVQPVGSPLSLECTVEGTSNPNLYWYRQAAGRGLQLLFYSVGIGQISSEVPQNLSASRPQDRQFILSSKKLLLSDSGFYLCAWSRQKINTEAFFGQGTRLTVV.

The rearrangement joins TRBV7-3 to TRBJ2-1; D could derive from TRBD1 or TRBD2 (7 bases each). The germline V gene has CDR1 SGHTA and CDR2 FQGTGA. The CDR3 sequence is 19 residues long. Trimming shortened V by 5 bases and J by 7 bases, and 30 bases separated the two germline ends. CDR3 protein: CASSQGGLADFAQGNEQFF. CDR3 DNA sequence: TGTGCCAGCAGCCAGGGGGGTCTAGCGGACTTTGCCCAGGGGAATGAGCAGTTCTTC.

The V and J genes are TRBV7-3 and TRBJ2-2; D unresolved. The V gene's germline CDR1 is SGHTA and CDR2 FQGTGA. Trimming took off 5 bases at V and 4 bases at J, with 11 bases between the two ends. This CDR3 region has 14 residues. The CDR3 DNA reads TGTGCCAGCAGCCAAGATCCAAGCACCGGGGAGCTGTTTTTT. Residues: CASSQDPSTGELFF.

The CDR3 spells CAATQIPPAYYGYTF. CDR3 DNA sequence: TGTGCAGCGACACAGATCCCTCCGGCGTACTATGGCTACACCTTC. The gene calls are TRBV19 and TRBJ1-2, with D unclear. Germline values: CDR1 LNHDA, CDR2 SQIVND (reference sequence). The CDR3 consists of 15 residues.

The chain couples TRBV30 to TRBJ1-4; 7 nucleotides match TRBD1. Trimming took 2 bases from V and 4 from J; bases not matched to a gene: 7. Per the germline V gene, CDR1 is GTSNPN and CDR2 is SVGIG (reference sequence). This CDR3 has 15 residues. The CDR3 loop is CAWSTGDSLNEKLFF. Written as DNA, the CDR3 is TGTGCCTGGAGTACCGGGGACAGTCTTAATGAAAAACTGTTTTTT.

This clone was observed a few times. J is TRBJ2-2 and V is TRBV27; 9 bases line up with TRBD1. Germline loops: CDR1 MNHEY, CDR2 SMNVEV (reference sequence). The CDR3 is 15 residues long. Trimming cost V 5 bases and J 3 bases; bases outside gene matches: 4. In nucleotides, the CDR3 is TGTGCCAGCAGTACCACAGGGGGCCACACCGGGGAGCTGTTTTTT. Protein product: CASSTTGGHTGELFF.

As to this clone: Sequence at one end of the junction differs from germline and may be a read error. This rearrangement joins TRBV7-7 to TRBJ2-1; 11 bases are shared with TRBD2. This CDR3 has 15 residues. In germline, CDR1 is SSHAT, CDR2 FNYEAQ (reference sequence). CDR3 sequence (DNA): TGTGCTAGCAGCCCGCGACTAGCGGGAAACAATGAGCAGTTCTTC. Protein product: CASSPRLAGNNEQFF.

The rearrangement uses TRBV30 and TRBJ1-1; D ambiguous. Germline V CDR1 and CDR2: GTSNPN, SVGIG (reference sequence). The CDR3 runs to 15 residues. V was pared by 1 base and J by 1 base, with 13 bases between. CDR3 DNA: TGTGCCTGGAGTGCAAGATGGCAGGAGAACACTGAAGCTTTCTTT. Translated: CAWSARWQENTEAFF.